A single sample gave rise to the 31 T cell receptor beta chains below, sequenced in a study of T cell responses to AZD1222 COVID-19 vaccine. The protocol was immunoSEQ multiplex PCR, while the TCRdb copy is restricted to in-frame clones and leaves out a portion. This sample has 95,000 to 150,000 clones, with just over 85% found just once. The sample here was peripheral blood, taken on day 0 of AZD1222 vaccination. The receptors derive from an adult in good health.

V gene TRBV28 combines with J gene TRBJ2-7; D might be TRBD1 or TRBD2, each matching 5 bases. Germline V lookup: CDR1 MDHEN, CDR2 SYDVKM. The CDR3 has 14 residues. V shed 7 bases and J shed 10 bases, with 23 bases lying between them. The CDR3 DNA reads as TGTGCCAGCACCTCGACCGGGGCGAATATAGGTCAGTACTTC. It yields the protein CASTSTGANIGQYF.

The chain recombines TRBV5-4 with TRBJ1-1; D ambiguous. The germline gives CDR1 SGHNT, CDR2 YYREEE (reference sequence). Trimming cost V 0 bases and J 6 bases, with 9 bases left between them. The length of the CDR3 is 13 residues. CDR3 loop: CASSLEQRPEAFF. In DNA form, the CDR3 reads TGTGCCAGCAGCTTGGAACAGCGGCCTGAAGCTTTCTTT.

The V and J genes are TRBV28 and TRBJ1-6, with a weak D call TRBD1 (5 bases). Trimming took 5 bases from V and 13 from J, leaving 15 bases between them. CDR1 is MDHEN and CDR2 is SYDVKM in the germline V gene. This CDR3 region has 13 residues. In DNA, the CDR3 is TGTGCCAGCAGTCCACCCTCAGGGTTGCCCCTCCACTTT. Protein sequence: CASSPPSGLPLHF.

This chain uses TRBV3-1 (or the pseudogene TRBV3-2) with TRBJ1-6; 10 bases map to TRBD1. V trimming: 2 bases; J trimming: 5 bases; junction bases outside the gene matches: 3. Germline V lookup: CDR1 LGHDT, CDR2 YNNKEL (reference sequence). The CDR3 contains 16 residues. Here the CDR3 reads CASSQFGQGDNSPLHF. DNA for the CDR3: TGTGCCAGCAGCCAATTCGGACAGGGGGATAATTCACCCCTCCACTTT.

This chain connects TRBV6-1 to TRBJ1-2, with D possibly matching TRBD1 (5 bases). The germline V and J ends were trimmed by 3 bases and 8 bases, with 13 bases remaining between them. CDR1 and CDR2 (germline): MNHNS, SASEGT. This CDR3 comprises 13 residues. The CDR3 here is CASSDQGIYGYTF. CDR3 in DNA: TGTGCCAGCAGTGACCAGGGCATCTACGGCTACACCTTC.

V gene TRBV5-1 combines with J gene TRBJ1-6, with 9 nucleotides matching TRBD1. Germline V lookup: CDR1 SGHRS, CDR2 YFSETQ. The CDR3 loop spans 15 amino acids. V gave up 2 bases and J gave up 9 bases; unmatched junction bases: 6. Here the CDR3 reads CASSFSGTGSSPLHF. Written as DNA, the CDR3 is TGCGCCAGCAGCTTCTCCGGGACAGGGAGTTCACCCCTCCACTTT.

This sequence joins TRBV4-3 and TRBJ1-6; 9 nucleotides match TRBD1. The CDR3 sequence is 17 residues long. The V gene end was trimmed by 0 bases and the J gene end by 10 bases; junction bases not matched to a gene: 10. Germline loops: CDR1 LGHNA, CDR2 YSLEER. CDR3: CASSQDSGTGRGSPLHF. The DNA for the CDR3 is TGCGCCAGCAGCCAAGACTCCGGGACAGGGCGGGGATCACCCCTCCACTTT.

This sequence joins TRBV30 and TRBJ1-2; 7 nucleotides match TRBD1. The CDR3 runs to 13 residues. Germline CDR1 is GTSNPN and CDR2 is SVGIG (reference sequence). Trimming took 0 bases from V and 8 from J; bases not matched to a gene: 6. DNA of the CDR3: TGTGCCTGGAGTGTTCAGGGGGTCGGCGGCTACACCTTC. This codes for CAWSVQGVGGYTF.

The chain carries TRBV18 and TRBJ2-3; 8 bases are shared with TRBD2. Germline values: CDR1 KGHSH, CDR2 LQKENI. There are 16 residues in the CDR3. J lost 4 bases, V lost 2 bases, and 8 bases had no gene match. CDR3 coding DNA: TGTGCCAGCTCACCAAGGGGGACTAGTGGTTCAGATACGCAGTATTTT. Its translation: CASSPRGTSGSDTQYF. The whole variable domain, remainder taken from reference TRBV18 and TRBJ2-3, is NAGVMQNPRHLVRRRGQEARLRCSPMKGHSHVYWYRQLPEEGLKFMVYLQKENIIDESGMPKERFSAEFPKEGPSILRIQQVVRGDSAAYFCASSPRGTSGSDTQYFGPGTRLTVL.

J is TRBJ2-2 and V is TRBV18, with 8 nucleotides matching TRBD1. The trim removed 3 bases at V and 0 bases at J, leaving 3 bases unmatched. Germline CDR1 KGHSH, CDR2 LQKENI. The CDR3 is 16 residues long. CDR3 sequence reads: CASSPSGQANTGELFF. The CDR3, as DNA: TGTGCCAGCTCACCCTCGGGACAGGCGAACACCGGGGAGCTGTTTTTT.

CDR3: CASSLTVSNQPQHF. The CDR3 coding sequence is TGTGCCAGCAGTTTAACGGTTAGCAATCAGCCCCAGCATTTT. The chain links TRBV28 to TRBJ1-5; D unclear. Germline lookup yields CDR1 MDHEN and CDR2 SYDVKM. The germline V and J ends were trimmed by 2 bases and 0 bases, with 5 bases remaining between them. CDR3 length equals 14 residues.

This clone was recorded once. The genes are TRBV30 and TRBJ2-5, with a possible D match to TRBD2 (5 bases). CDR1 is GTSNPN and CDR2 is SVGIG in the germline V gene (reference sequence). This CDR3 spans 12 amino acids. V was trimmed by 8 bases and J by 5 bases, leaving 15 bases between them. This CDR3 is CATSGTGETQYF. The DNA for the CDR3 is TGTGCCACATCGGGAACGGGGGAGACCCAGTACTTC.

This clone was detected once. This chain joins TRBV7-2 and TRBJ2-7; 14 bases fit TRBD2. CDR3 length: 18 residues. CDR1 and CDR2 from the germline V gene are SGHTA and FQGNSA. J gave up 0 bases and V 1 base, and 5 bases lay outside the gene matches. The CDR3: CASSLVGTSGRSSYEQYF. The CDR3 region has the DNA TGTGCCAGCAGCTTAGTAGGGACTAGCGGGAGATCCTCCTACGAGCAGTACTTC.

The rearrangement uses TRBV18 and TRBJ2-7, with 9 bases aligning to TRBD2. V lost 3 bases, J lost 5 bases, and 8 bases stayed unmatched. The germline CDR1 and CDR2 sequences are KGHSH and LQKENI. This CDR3 has 15 residues. CDR3 amino acids: CASSPQSSGGHEQYF. The CDR3 DNA reads TGTGCCAGCTCACCCCAGAGTAGCGGGGGTCACGAGCAGTACTTC.

The gene calls are TRBV7-9 and TRBJ2-7, with TRBD2 matching 10 bases. With 1 base clipped from V and 3 bases from J, the junction kept 0 bases outside the gene matches. The CDR3 length is 14 residues. Germline loops: CDR1 SEHNR, CDR2 FQNEAQ (reference sequence). The CDR3 nucleotides are TGTGCCAGCAGCTTAGTAGCGGGGGGCTACGAGCAGTACTTC. This codes for CASSLVAGGYEQYF.

The chain carries TRBV28 and TRBJ2-5; no clear D gene. The germline gives CDR1 MDHEN, CDR2 SYDVKM. Trimming removed 5 bases at V and 1 base at J, with 5 bases between. The CDR3 runs to 12 residues. CDR3 amino acids: CASSISQETQYF. CDR3 bases: TGTGCCAGCAGTATCTCCCAAGAGACCCAGTACTTC.

The table lists this clone with a few counts. This sequence joins TRBV7-9 and TRBJ1-1; D may be TRBD1 (6 bases). The germline gives CDR1 SEHNR, CDR2 FQNEAQ (reference sequence). Trimming took off 3 bases at V and 1 base at J, with 12 bases between the two ends. This CDR3 comprises 15 residues. This chain's CDR3 is CASSFFGQKNTEAFF. The DNA for the CDR3 is TGTGCCAGCAGCTTCTTCGGACAGAAGAACACTGAAGCTTTCTTT.

This chain joins TRBV6-5 and TRBJ1-1, with D unclear. The CDR3 extends over 12 amino acids. V was shortened by 1 base and J by 5 bases, with 5 bases between the two germline ends. CDR1 is MNHEY, CDR2 SVGAGI, per germline. Written as DNA, the CDR3 is TGTGCCAGCAGTTACTTGGGGACTGAAGCTTTCTTT. Its protein is CASSYLGTEAFF.

The genes are TRBV6-2 or TRBV6-3 and TRBJ1-1, with D unresolved. Trimming took off 2 bases at V and 1 base at J, with 8 bases between the two ends. In germline, CDR1 is MNHEY, CDR2 SVGEGT. The CDR3 has 14 amino acids. CDR3 sequence reads: CASSYMVGNTEAFF. The CDR3 DNA reads as TGTGCCAGCAGTTACATGGTGGGGAACACTGAAGCTTTCTTT.

The V call is TRBV3-1 (or the pseudogene TRBV3-2), the J call TRBJ2-7; D not certain. Germline V gene lookup returns CDR1 LGHDT and CDR2 YNNKEL (reference sequence). Trimming pared 0 bases from V and 5 bases from J, leaving 11 bases between. This CDR3 contains 14 residues. CDR3 nucleotide sequence: TGTGCCAGCAGCCAAGAAGGTGGTCCCCACGAGCAGTACTTC. This translates into CASSQEGGPHEQYF.

V gene TRBV24-1 combines with J gene TRBJ2-2, with D perhaps matching TRBD1 (6 bases). The CDR3 consists of 14 residues. The germline V gene encodes CDR1 KGHDR and CDR2 SFDVKD. Trimming left V 4 bases short and J 6 bases short, with 11 bases between. As DNA, the CDR3 is TGTGCCACCAGTGAAAGGGGGTTGGCCGGGGAGCTGTTTTTT. Translating it yields CATSERGLAGELFF.

This chain uses TRBV28 with TRBJ2-4; 8 bases fit TRBD1. The CDR3 has 15 amino acids. Unmatched junction bases numbered 10, after V lost 7 bases and J lost 5 bases. Germline V gene data show CDR1 as MDHEN and CDR2 as SYDVKM. Here the CDR3 reads CASTSLGQGENIQYF. The CDR3 DNA sequence: TGTGCCAGCACCTCACTCGGACAGGGTGAAAACATTCAGTACTTC.

The chain couples TRBV28 to TRBJ2-1; 7 bases align to TRBD2. The CDR3 extends over 16 amino acids. Germline V gene sequence: CDR1 MDHEN, CDR2 SYDVKM. After removal of 5 bases from V and 0 bases from J, the junction contained 7 bases not matched to a gene. The CDR3 DNA reads TGTGCCAGCAGTGTTCCTTCTAGCGGCTCCTACAATGAGCAGTTCTTC. Encoded protein: CASSVPSSGSYNEQFF.

The chain is built from TRBV28 and TRBJ1-5; 7 positions match TRBD1. The CDR3 covers 15 residues. V was pared by 8 bases and J by 4 bases, with 11 bases of the junction left unmatched. Germline V gene sequence: CDR1 MDHEN, CDR2 SYDVKM. Written as DNA, the CDR3 is TGTGCCAGCCAATCGGGAGGACAGGTTAATCAGCCCCAGCATTTT. Encoded protein: CASQSGGQVNQPQHF. The entire variable domain, with the rest obtained from reference TRBV28 and TRBJ1-5, is as follows: DVKVTQSSRYLVKRTGEKVFLECVQDMDHENMFWYRQDPGLGLRLIYFSYDVKMKEKGDIPEGYSVSREKKERFSLILESASTNQTSMYLCASQSGGQVNQPQHFGDGTRLSIL.

The genes are TRBV3-1 (or the pseudogene TRBV3-2) and TRBJ2-2; 13 nucleotides line up with TRBD2. The CDR3 is made up of 16 amino acids. V was clipped by 5 bases and J by 4 bases; unmatched bases: 4. Germline values: CDR1 LGHDT, CDR2 YNNKEL (reference sequence). CDR3 sequence: CASSIRLAGGTGELFF. The CDR3 coding sequence is TGTGCCAGCAGCATCCGACTAGCGGGAGGCACCGGGGAGCTGTTTTTT.

V is TRBV6-4 and J is TRBJ2-5; 9 bases are shared with TRBD1. CDR3 size: 15 residues. The V segment lost 5 bases and the J segment 2 bases; nucleotides outside the gene matches: 6. In germline, CDR1 is MRHNA, CDR2 SNTAGT. CDR3 in DNA: TGTGCCAGCAGTCCCGGGACAGGGAGACAAGAGACCCAGTACTTC. It translates to CASSPGTGRQETQYF.

CDR3 coding DNA: TGTGCCAGCAGCCAAGTCCAGGAGCAGTTCTTC. Encoded protein: CASSQVQEQFF. The chain joins TRBV3-1 (or the pseudogene TRBV3-2) to TRBJ2-1; D ambiguous. Germline CDR1 and CDR2: LGHDT and YNNKEL (reference sequence). Trimming took off 1 base at V and 10 bases at J, with 5 bases between the two ends. This CDR3 has 11 residues.

The chain joins TRBV3-1 (or the pseudogene TRBV3-2) to TRBJ2-7; 9 bases are shared with TRBD1. Germline V gene data show CDR1 as LGHDT and CDR2 as YNNKEL (reference sequence). The J segment lost 4 bases and the V segment lost 4 bases, leaving 2 bases of the junction unmatched. CDR3 length: 13 residues. CDR3 bases: TGTGCCAGCAGCCTGGACAGGGGTTACGAGCAGTACTTC. Amino acid sequence: CASSLDRGYEQYF.

This chain joins TRBV27 and TRBJ1-5; 7 bases map to TRBD1. Germline loops: CDR1 MNHEY, CDR2 SMNVEV (reference sequence). The J segment lost 0 bases and the V segment lost 6 bases, leaving 5 bases of the junction unmatched. This CDR3 is 15 amino acids long. CDR3 sequence: CASSQQGNSNQPQHF. CDR3 DNA sequence: TGTGCCAGCAGCCAACAGGGGAATAGCAATCAGCCCCAGCATTTT.

The CDR3 region is CAWSSAPSHPATEAFF. In nucleotides, the CDR3 is TGTGCCTGGAGCTCCGCCCCCTCACATCCTGCCACTGAAGCTTTCTTT. This chain joins TRBV30 and TRBJ1-1; no reliable D call. There are 16 residues in the CDR3. V lost 3 bases to trimming and J lost 4 bases, with 21 bases between them. The V gene's germline CDR1 is GTSNPN and CDR2 SVGIG (reference sequence).

The V and J genes are TRBV6-5 and TRBJ1-3; D uncertain. Germline V gene lookup returns CDR1 MNHEY and CDR2 SVGAGI. Trimming stripped 0 bases from V and 1 base from J, with 7 bases between. CDR3 length: 15 residues. The CDR3 protein is CASSYSIGSGNTIYF. The CDR3 nucleotides read TGTGCCAGCAGTTACTCGATCGGTTCTGGAAACACCATATATTTT.